The rows below give T cell receptor beta chains drawn from one sample of a study of T cell clusters in autoimmune cytopenias. TCRdb re-called the multiplex PCR reads; one entry per CDR3 protein, DNA not given. In all, the sample yields more than 13,000 distinct CDR3 sequences. The sequenced sample was peripheral blood. The source of these receptors is a human donor with an autoimmune cytopenia or autoimmune hepatitis (not recorded which). Both conserved end residues are part of each CDR3. Each record gives: J gene, V gene, clone size, CDR3 protein. Size values are once, few and many counts, or a class for expanded clones, and some rows have none.

TRBJ1-2 TRBV6-1 - CASSEQGPYGYTF
TRBJ2-1 TRBV15 - CATSALAGVHEQFF
TRBJ1-6 TRBV30 medium-sized CAWTGQYNSPLHF
TRBJ2-1 TRBV27 - CASSFRGVGRSYNEQFF
TRBJ2-1 TRBV7-9 - CASSRQGARGYEQFF
TRBJ2-3 TRBV18 - CASSHGGDTDTQYF
TRBJ2-1 TRBV19 - CASSDYSGGPFAEQFF
TRBJ1-1 TRBV18 - CASSPGGGSEAFF
TRBJ2-1 TRBV7-2 - CASSLRGGNEQFF
TRBJ1-1 TRBV5-6 - CASSFRGKGTEAFF
TRBJ2-7 TRBV18 medium-sized CASSPPVAGEQYF
TRBJ1-1 TRBV6-5 - CASSYSGTGTSYTEAFF
TRBJ1-2 TRBV6-4 - CASSVSSGDPKKGYTF
TRBJ1-2 TRBV6-5 - CASSQENYGYTF
TRBJ1-3 TRBV5-1 - CASSLGVGQASGNTIYF
TRBJ2-1 TRBV29-1 medium-sized CSTRLAPQDEQFF
TRBJ2-7 TRBV27 - CASSSPQGSGSEQYF
TRBJ1-2 TRBV30 - CAWSSQGRAYGYTF
TRBJ1-2 TRBV29-1 - CSVVMFKREGGDGYTF
TRBJ2-1 TRBV19 - CASSIYGGGAGNEQFF
TRBJ2-5 TRBV6-5 - CASRETGVGETQYF
TRBJ1-5 TRBV6-1 medium-sized CASSAVQRGNQPQHF
TRBJ2-7 TRBV18 - CASSPPTEVVWYF
TRBJ2-1 TRBV18 medium-sized CASSPGLMNEQFF
TRBJ2-1 TRBV5-6 - CASNLGRGERNEQFF
TRBJ1-6 TRBV7-9 - CASSLGGGAGYNSPLHF
TRBJ2-3 TRBV5-6 medium-sized CASSLGGTDTQYF
TRBJ1-5 TRBV6-6 - CASSYDRAGNQPQHF
TRBJ1-5 TRBV30 - CAWSDTGEQPQHF
TRBJ2-1 TRBV6-5 - CASTGSGTYNEQFF
TRBJ2-2 TRBV4-1 - CASSRLLAERGTGELFF
TRBJ1-6 TRBV27 - CASSGNRVDSPLHF
TRBJ2-7 TRBV27 - CASSPRGDYEQYF
TRBJ1-2 TRBV18 - CASSPKTRAESGYTF
TRBJ2-2 TRBV12-3/TRBV12-4 - CASTPTAKNTGELFF
TRBJ1-1 TRBV12-3/TRBV12-4 - CASSPTSRGAEAFF
TRBJ2-3 TRBV29-1 medium-sized CSVVQGGVGDTQYF
TRBJ1-1 TRBV6-5 medium-sized CASSPLGRGVSNTEAFF
TRBJ2-6 TRBV19 medium-sized CASSDPPEANVLTF
TRBJ2-1 TRBV13 - CASSPPRTSGGRSSYNEQFF
TRBJ1-6 TRBV27 - CASSRGRRDSPLHF